Below are 13 T cell receptor beta chains sequenced from a single sample in a study of shared clonotypes between healthy human individuals. Produced via immunoSEQ multiplex PCR; TCRdb's table is partial and in-frame only. Among about 2.5 million clones listed, 85% to 95% were seen once. Source material: naive CD4+ T cells from PBMCs. Subset indicated: CD45RA+ positively selected. The receptors were gathered from a man aged 18 to 29 in good health. Some clones in this sample may be carry-over from other donors' samples.

This rearrangement joins TRBV2 to TRBJ2-2; 12 bases line up with TRBD2. V shed 6 bases and J 2 bases; nucleotides not matched to a gene: 4. Germline V gene lookup returns CDR1 SNHLY and CDR2 FYNNEI. The CDR3 loop spans 16 amino acids. In DNA, the CDR3 is TGTGCCAGCAGCGCAGGACTAGCGGGAAACACCGGGGAGCTGTTTTTT. Translated: CASSAGLAGNTGELFF.

V is TRBV28 and J is TRBJ1-2; 7 bases map to TRBD1. The V gene's germline CDR1 is MDHEN and CDR2 SYDVKM. V was pared by 3 bases and J by 8 bases, with 6 bases of the junction left unmatched. The CDR3 is 13 amino acids. CDR3 protein: CASSFRQGVGYTF. CDR3 DNA: TGTGCCAGCAGTTTTCGACAGGGAGTCGGCTACACCTTC.

This sequence joins TRBV7-9 and TRBJ2-1; the match to TRBD2 covers 11 bases. CDR3 size: 14 residues. The germline CDR1 and CDR2 sequences are SEHNR and FQNEAQ (reference sequence). V trimming: 9 bases; J trimming: 4 bases; junction bases outside the gene matches: 5. CDR3 residues: CASQGLADYNEQFF. In DNA form, the CDR3 reads TGTGCCAGTCAGGGACTAGCGGATTACAATGAGCAGTTCTTC.

The chain employs TRBV20-1 and TRBJ2-7, with D hard to call. Per the germline V gene, CDR1 is DFQATT and CDR2 is SNEGSKA (reference sequence). The CDR3 extends over 8 amino acids. V was cut by 6 bases and J by 7 bases, with 4 bases left in between. The DNA of the CDR3 is TGCAGTGCCTCTGAGCAGTACTTC. Protein sequence: CSASEQYF.

The genes are TRBV6-6 and TRBJ2-2, with TRBD1 matching 8 bases. Germline V gene data show CDR1 as MNHNY and CDR2 as SVGAGI (reference sequence). This CDR3 region has 16 residues. V was pared by 6 bases and J by 3 bases, with 9 bases of the junction left unmatched. The CDR3 loop reads CASSPGQGDYTGELFF. The CDR3 DNA is TGTGCCAGCAGCCCCGGACAGGGCGATTACACCGGGGAGCTGTTTTTT.

The rearrangement uses TRBV14 and TRBJ2-3; a possible D gene is TRBD1 (5 bases). The germline CDR1 and CDR2 sequences are SGHDN and FVKESK. This CDR3 is built from 13 residues. Trimming stripped 5 bases from V and 5 bases from J, with 11 bases between. The chain's CDR3 is CASSGSQGDTQYF. CDR3 bases: TGTGCCAGCAGCGGATCGCAGGGAGATACGCAGTATTTT.

This chain connects TRBV4-3 to TRBJ2-2; TRBD2 agrees at 9 bases. The germline V gene encodes CDR1 LGHNA and CDR2 YSLEER. This CDR3 has 18 residues. V trimming: 1 base; J trimming: 0 bases; junction bases outside the gene matches: 6. CDR3 residues: CASSQVWSSGTNTGELFF. In DNA form, the CDR3 reads TGCGCCAGCAGCCAAGTGTGGTCTAGCGGGACGAACACCGGGGAGCTGTTTTTT.

The chain combines TRBV28 with TRBJ1-4, with D hard to call. CDR3 length: 15 residues. Between the trimmed V and J ends, which lost 2 bases and 7 bases, there was a span of 14 bases. Germline lookup yields CDR1 MDHEN and CDR2 SYDVKM. The CDR3 spells CASSLPTGKTEKLFF. In DNA form, the CDR3 reads TGTGCCAGCAGTTTACCTACGGGCAAGACTGAAAAACTGTTTTTT.

This clone showed up just once. The chain combines TRBV29-1 with TRBJ1-2; tentative D call: TRBD1 (6 bases). CDR3 length: 15 amino acids. In germline, CDR1 is SQVTM, CDR2 ANQGSEA. Trimming stripped 6 bases from V and 4 bases from J, with 21 bases between. As DNA, the CDR3 is TGCAGCGTGGGACCCATGTTACAGGGCGGCTATGGCTACACCTTC. It specifies CSVGPMLQGGYGYTF. Complete variable domain (other parts from reference TRBV29-1 and TRBJ1-2): SAVISQKPSRDICQRGTSLTIQCQVDSQVTMMFWYRQQPGQSLTLIATANQGSEATYESGFVIDKFPISRPNLTFSTLTVSNMSPEDSSIYLCSVGPMLQGGYGYTFGSGTRLTVV.

V and J are TRBV11-2 and TRBJ2-4, with TRBD1 as a possible D gene (5 bases). V was cut by 1 base and J by 1 base, with 5 bases left in between. CDR3 length: 14 residues. In germline, CDR1 is SGHAT, CDR2 FQNNGV. CDR3 sequence reads: CASSLGQAKNIQYF. The CDR3 DNA reads TGTGCCAGCAGCTTAGGACAGGCCAAAAACATTCAGTACTTC.

This sequence joins TRBV30 and TRBJ2-1; TRBD2 might be the D (6 bases). Per germline, CDR1 GTSNPN and CDR2 SVGIG (reference sequence). Trimming left V 6 bases short and J 3 bases short, with 15 bases between. This CDR3 spans 14 amino acids. The CDR3 DNA is TGTGCCTGTACTATGGTAGCGGACTACAATGAGCAGTTCTTC. Protein product: CACTMVADYNEQFF.

The chain is built from TRBV9 and TRBJ1-5; a possible D gene is TRBD1 (6 bases). The V gene's germline CDR1 is SGDLS and CDR2 YYNGEE. The CDR3 spans 14 residues. Trimming left V 4 bases short and J 0 bases short, with 8 bases between. CDR3 coding DNA: TGTGCCAGCAGCAAACAGGGTAGCAATCAGCCCCAGCATTTT. Translated, it gives CASSKQGSNQPQHF.

J is TRBJ2-7 and V is TRBV10-3; 7 bases are shared with TRBD1. The CDR3 is 12 amino acids. The germline CDR1 and CDR2 sequences are ENHRY and SYGVKD. Trimming cost V 6 bases and J 6 bases; bases outside gene matches: 5. In nucleotides, the CDR3 is TGTGCCATCAGAAGGGACAGATCCGAGCAGTACTTC. Translated, it gives CAIRRDRSEQYF.